These 26 T cell receptor beta chains came from one sample sequenced in a study of blood T cell repertoires in COVID-19. Assay used: immunoSEQ multiplex PCR; TCRdb lists only in-frame clones, some missing. The sample has under 95,000 clones, about 80% seen once; the top ten hold more than 5%. The sequenced material came from peripheral blood. Source of these receptors: a man in his fifties or sixties with active or convalescent COVID-19.

This chain joins TRBV28 and TRBJ2-7; D gene ambiguous. The CDR3 consists of 13 residues. V was cut by 6 bases and J by 0 bases, with 9 bases left in between. Germline V CDR1 and CDR2: MDHEN, SYDVKM. CDR3 residues: CASSLRLSYEQYF. The CDR3 nucleotides read TGTGCCAGCAGCCTACGCCTCTCCTACGAGCAGTACTTC.

This chain connects TRBV18 to TRBJ2-5, with 7 bases fitting TRBD1. V shed 2 bases and J 0 bases; nucleotides not matched to a gene: 3. The CDR3 contains 15 residues. Germline V gives CDR1 KGHSH, CDR2 LQKENI. In nucleotides, the CDR3 is TGTGCCAGCTCACCAATTACAGGGGACCAAGAGACCCAGTACTTC. Translating gives CASSPITGDQETQYF.

The chain combines TRBV6-5 with TRBJ1-5; 8 bases agree with TRBD1. The CDR3 is 15 amino acids. V trimming: 10 bases; J trimming: 7 bases; junction bases outside the gene matches: 15. Germline-derived CDR1 and CDR2 are MNHEY and SVGAGI. This CDR3 reads CATHQDRASVQPQHF. CDR3 nucleotides: TGTGCCACCCACCAGGACAGGGCATCGGTACAGCCCCAGCATTTT.

This clone was counted many times. The gene calls are TRBV7-3 and TRBJ2-2, with 8 bases identical to TRBD1. The CDR3 loop spans 16 amino acids. Germline CDR1 is SGHTA and CDR2 is FQGTGA. Trimming removed 5 bases from V and 6 bases from J; junction bases left unmatched: 11. The CDR3 reads CASSPLGQVGSGELFF. CDR3 sequence (DNA): TGTGCCAGCAGCCCGTTGGGACAGGTTGGCTCCGGGGAGCTGTTTTTT.

V gene TRBV20-1 combines with J gene TRBJ1-1, with D tentatively TRBD1 (6 bases). V lost 0 bases to trimming and J lost 8 bases, with 7 bases between them. There are 11 residues in the CDR3. Germline values: CDR1 DFQATT, CDR2 SNEGSKA (reference sequence). CDR3 in amino acids: CSARDGTEAFF. The CDR3 DNA follows: TGCAGTGCTAGAGATGGGACAGAAGCTTTCTTT.

The chain links TRBV12-3 or TRBV12-4 to TRBJ1-2; D may be TRBD1 (6 bases). This CDR3 has 13 residues. V shed 6 bases and J shed 8 bases, with 16 bases lying between them. The CDR3: CASSPYRDLGYTF. In DNA, the CDR3 is TGTGCCAGCAGCCCCTACAGGGATTTGGGCTACACCTTC.

The CDR3 protein is CASSPTGLETQYF. The DNA of the CDR3 is TGTGCCAGCAGCCCCACAGGGCTAGAGACCCAGTACTTC. The chain carries TRBV14 and TRBJ2-5, with a possible D match to TRBD1 (6 bases). The ends were cut back, 4 bases at V and 4 bases at J, with 10 bases in the middle. This CDR3 has 13 amino acids. From germline, CDR1 is SGHDN and CDR2 FVKESK.

The chain joins TRBV4-1 to TRBJ1-1, with TRBD1 matching 7 bases. The CDR3 loop spans 17 amino acids. Germline CDR1 and CDR2: MGHRA and YSYEKL. Unmatched junction bases numbered 12, after V lost 2 bases and J lost 3 bases. CDR3 in DNA: TGCGCCAGCAGCCAAATCCACAGGGGAGGCGAGGACACTGAAGCTTTCTTT. Translating gives CASSQIHRGGEDTEAFF.

The chain recombines TRBV5-1 with TRBJ1-2; D is uncertain. The V gene lost 1 base and the J gene lost 4 bases, with 14 bases spanning the gap. This CDR3 has 15 residues. Germline V gene lookup returns CDR1 SGHRS and CDR2 YFSETQ. The DNA for the CDR3 is TGCGCCAGCAGCTTGACAGCCGACCTATCCTATGGCTACACCTTC. Translating it yields CASSLTADLSYGYTF.

The genes are TRBV19 and TRBJ1-4; D is ambiguous. CDR3 length: 17 amino acids. Per the germline V gene, CDR1 is LNHDA and CDR2 is SQIVND (reference sequence). V was shortened by 3 bases and J by 0 bases, with 14 bases between the two germline ends. CDR3 amino acids: CASSITGNLATNEKLFF. CDR3 DNA sequence: TGTGCCAGTAGTATTACGGGGAACCTAGCAACTAATGAAAAACTGTTTTTT.

The chain carries TRBV6-4 and TRBJ2-1; 10 positions match TRBD2. Germline-derived CDR1 and CDR2 are MRHNA and SNTAGT. The CDR3 loop spans 13 amino acids. J lost 10 bases, V lost 5 bases, and 5 bases had no gene match. The CDR3 region has the DNA TGTGCCAGCAGTAGCTCTAGCGGGGGCGAGCAGTTCTTC. As protein: CASSSSSGGEQFF.

This clone showed up many times. This chain's CDR3 is CASRGPGGEETQYF. CDR3 DNA sequence: TGTGCCAGCAGGGGACCCGGGGGGGAGGAGACCCAGTACTTC. The chain carries TRBV6-6 and TRBJ2-5, with 8 bases matching TRBD2. After removal of 6 bases from V and 5 bases from J, the junction contained 8 bases not matched to a gene. Looked up from germline, CDR1 is MNHNY and CDR2 is SVGAGI (reference sequence). This CDR3 spans 14 amino acids.

This clone has just a few counts. The rearrangement uses TRBV5-8 and TRBJ2-3; D is undetermined. V lost 2 bases, J lost 2 bases, and 12 bases lay in between. The CDR3 is 15 amino acids. Germline V gene data show CDR1 as SGHTS and CDR2 as YDEGEE. The CDR3 DNA reads TGTGCCAGCAGCTTCGGCTCAGGCTTCACAGATACGCAGTATTTT. Translated, it gives CASSFGSGFTDTQYF.

The chain joins TRBV3-1 (or the pseudogene TRBV3-2) to TRBJ1-6; D uncertain. With 7 bases removed from V and 0 bases from J, the gap between germline ends came to 10 bases. Germline lookup yields CDR1 LGHDT and CDR2 YNNKEL (reference sequence). The CDR3 is 15 residues long. CDR3 sequence: CASKEASSYNSPLHF. CDR3 DNA sequence: TGTGCCAGCAAAGAGGCTAGCTCCTATAATTCACCCCTCCACTTT.

The rearrangement links TRBV5-8 to TRBJ2-5, with 9 positions matching TRBD1. V was clipped by 4 bases and J by 4 bases; unmatched bases: 5. This CDR3 spans 14 amino acids. Germline CDR1 SGHTS, CDR2 YDEGEE. The CDR3 DNA reads as TGTGCCAGCAGCCGCGGACAGGGGCGAGAGACCCAGTACTTC. This gives the protein CASSRGQGRETQYF.

This chain joins TRBV11-2 and TRBJ2-1, with 8 bases aligning to TRBD2. The CDR3 consists of 15 residues. Per the germline V gene, CDR1 is SGHAT and CDR2 is FQNNGV. The junction had 7 bases not matched to a gene; V was cut back by 2 bases and J by 7 bases. The CDR3 coding sequence is TGTGCCAGCAGCTTAAACGCGGGGGGCTATAATGAGCAGTTCTTC. It specifies CASSLNAGGYNEQFF.

In its sample, this clone was seen a few times. The CDR3 nucleotides read TGTGCCAGTAGTATACAGGGGGGTCTATTGTCACCCCTCCACTTT. This codes for CASSIQGGLLSPLHF. The chain carries TRBV19 and TRBJ1-6; TRBD1 agrees at 7 bases. The CDR3 covers 15 residues. Germline V CDR1 and CDR2: LNHDA, SQIVND (reference sequence). V lost 2 bases, J lost 10 bases, and 8 bases stayed unmatched.

Here the CDR3 reads CASSQDRTGANYGYTF. CDR3 sequence (DNA): TGTGCCAGCAGCCAAGATCGGACAGGTGCCAACTATGGCTACACCTTC. This sequence joins TRBV4-2 and TRBJ1-2; 7 nucleotides match TRBD1. The length of the CDR3 is 16 residues. Trimming took 0 bases from V and 2 from J; bases not matched to a gene: 6. From germline, CDR1 is LGHNA and CDR2 YNFKEQ.

CDR3 amino acids: CASSYTLAGGPNEQYF. CDR3 bases: TGTGCCAGCAGTTACACACTAGCGGGGGGGCCCAACGAGCAGTACTTC. This chain uses TRBV5-4 with TRBJ2-7; 13 nucleotides line up with TRBD2. The CDR3 totals 16 residues. The J segment lost 5 bases and the V segment lost 5 bases, leaving 10 bases of the junction unmatched. Germline values: CDR1 SGHNT, CDR2 YYREEE (reference sequence).

The CDR3 region is CASSLPLSGGANEQFF. The CDR3 DNA is TGTGCCAGCAGCCTCCCCCTTAGCGGGGGGGCCAATGAGCAGTTCTTC. The chain couples TRBV9 to TRBJ2-1, with 11 bases matching TRBD2. Looked up from germline, CDR1 is SGDLS and CDR2 is YYNGEE. After removal of 4 bases from V and 6 bases from J, the junction contained 9 bases not matched to a gene. This CDR3 spans 16 amino acids.

The gene calls are TRBV11-2 and TRBJ1-6; maybe TRBD1 (6 bases). Germline V gives CDR1 SGHAT, CDR2 FQNNGV. The CDR3 covers 15 residues. V was pared by 5 bases and J by 8 bases, with 16 bases between. The chain's CDR3 is CASSLMGSGDSPLHF. CDR3 nucleotides: TGTGCCAGCAGCCTAATGGGGTCAGGGGATTCACCCCTCCACTTT.

V is TRBV3-1 (or the pseudogene TRBV3-2) and J is TRBJ1-2, with 7 nucleotides matching TRBD1. The germline V gene has CDR1 LGHDT and CDR2 YNNKEL (reference sequence). V shed 2 bases and J 8 bases; nucleotides not matched to a gene: 11. CDR3 size: 15 residues. CDR3 nucleotides: TGTGCCAGCAGCCAAATATCACAGGGGAGCGGAGGCTACACCTTC. Translation gives CASSQISQGSGGYTF.

The J gene is TRBJ2-3, the V gene TRBV18, with D hard to call. CDR3 length equals 16 residues. The germline V gene encodes CDR1 KGHSH and CDR2 LQKENI. The germline V and J ends were trimmed by 2 bases and 0 bases, with 12 bases remaining between them. In nucleotides, the CDR3 is TGTGCCAGCTCACCAGCCCCTCCAACTAGCACAGATACGCAGTATTTT. Protein sequence: CASSPAPPTSTDTQYF. Filled out from reference TRBV18 and TRBJ2-3, the complete variable domain reads NAGVMQNPRHLVRRRGQEARLRCSPMKGHSHVYWYRQLPEEGLKFMVYLQKENIIDESGMPKERFSAEFPKEGPSILRIQQVVRGDSAAYFCASSPAPPTSTDTQYFGPGTRLTVL.

V and J are TRBV11-2 and TRBJ2-7; D unresolved. Trimming shortened V by 7 bases and J by 2 bases, and 9 bases separated the two germline ends. CDR1 and CDR2 from the germline V gene are SGHAT and FQNNGV. The CDR3 is made up of 12 amino acids. CDR3 in DNA: TGTGCCAGCATTTTCGACACCTACGAGCAGTACTTC. Its translation: CASIFDTYEQYF.

This clone is a singleton in its sample. The rearrangement uses TRBV11-2 and TRBJ1-1, with D possibly TRBD1 on 6 matching bases. Trimming removed 4 bases from V and 3 bases from J, with 27 bases in between. This CDR3 spans 19 amino acids. Germline CDR1 SGHAT, CDR2 FQNNGV. CDR3 in amino acids: CASSSFLPYQGNRDTEAFF. The CDR3 coding sequence is TGTGCCAGCAGCTCCTTTTTGCCTTATCAGGGGAACCGGGACACTGAAGCTTTCTTT.

The chain is built from TRBV9 and TRBJ2-1, with 10 bases lining up with TRBD1. The germline V gene has CDR1 SGDLS and CDR2 YYNGEE. The CDR3 spans 17 residues. Trimming cost V 4 bases and J 2 bases; bases outside gene matches: 9. The CDR3 nucleotides read TGTGCCAGCAGCCCCCCAACGGGACAGGGGCCCTACAATGAGCAGTTCTTC. Encoded protein: CASSPPTGQGPYNEQFF.